This passage covers 7 T cell receptor beta chains from one sample sequenced in a study of human T cells and chemical hapten exposure. Described time point: patch test 2, 6 weeks after DPC sensitization. Specified treatment: therapeutic diphenylcyclopropenone sensitization with weekly scalp DPC. TCRdb itself ran the RACE reads through MiXCR, one entry per CDR3 protein. The table records some 350,000 distinct CDR3 sequences, around 6% of them present only once. Specimen: whole blood, collected in connection with sensitization to the hapten diphenylcyclopropenone (DPC). These receptors all stem from a woman aged 18 to 35 with alopecia areata. Some clones in this sample may be carry-over from other donors' samples.

About this clonotype itself: A much larger clone lies one base from this, so it may be a read error. The chain links TRBV4-2 to TRBJ2-3; no definite D call. From germline, CDR1 is LGHNA and CDR2 YNFKEQ. Trimming took off 5 bases at V and 4 bases at J, with 13 bases between the two ends. The length of the CDR3 is 14 residues. The CDR3 loop reads CASSKGQSADTQYF. Written as DNA, the CDR3 is TGTGCCAGCAGCAAAGGGCAATCGGCAGATACGCAGTATTTT.

This chain links TRBV7-3 with TRBJ1-1; 9 bases fit TRBD1. The V gene's germline CDR1 is SGHTA and CDR2 FQGTGA. The CDR3 runs 13 residues. The ends lost 4 bases at V and 7 bases at J; junction bases unmatched: 4. This CDR3 is CASSSDRGVEAFF. The CDR3 DNA sequence: TGTGCCAGCAGCTCGGACAGGGGAGTTGAAGCTTTCTTT.

This rearrangement joins TRBV7-2 to TRBJ2-3, with 11 bases fitting TRBD2. Germline V CDR1 and CDR2: SGHTA, FQGNSA. V lost 2 bases to trimming and J lost 4 bases; unmatched junction nucleotides: 8. This CDR3 region has 17 residues. CDR3 residues: CASSLRFSGGAADTQYF. In DNA, the CDR3 is TGTGCCAGCAGCTTACGGTTTAGCGGGGGGGCCGCAGATACGCAGTATTTT.

This clonotype was observed many times. The gene calls are TRBV7-8 and TRBJ2-5; D remains ambiguous. The V end lost 1 base, the J end lost 2 bases, and 17 bases lay between the germline ends. The CDR3 extends over 17 amino acids. From germline, CDR1 is SGHVS and CDR2 FQNEAQ. The CDR3 DNA is TGTGCCAGCAGCTTAGAGCCAGCCTCCTCGGATCAAGAGACCCAGTACTTC. Its translation is CASSLEPASSDQETQYF.

At least ten counts were recorded for this clonotype. The genes are TRBV21-1 and TRBJ2-1; the table's D call of TRBD1 was not tested on the DNA. TRBV21-1 counts as a pseudogene. The CDR3 sequence is 13 residues long. CDR3 in amino acids: CATLGGLLNEQFF. In DNA, the CDR3 is TGTGCCACCTTGGGGGGGTTGTTGAATGAGCAGTTCTTC.

This clonotype showed up many times. The V and J genes are TRBV19 and TRBJ1-2, with a possible D match to TRBD1 (5 bases). The CDR3 runs to 15 residues. Trimming pared 8 bases from V and 4 bases from J, leaving 20 bases between. Looked up from germline, CDR1 is LNHDA and CDR2 is SQIVND (reference sequence). CDR3 protein: CASGGRDLSAYGYTF. The CDR3, as DNA: TGTGCCAGTGGTGGCAGGGACCTATCCGCCTATGGCTACACCTTC.

The chain combines TRBV20-1 with TRBJ2-3; D may be TRBD2 (5 bases). Trimming pared 8 bases from V and 0 bases from J, leaving 18 bases between. The CDR3 has 15 amino acids. In germline, CDR1 is DFQATT, CDR2 SNEGSKA (reference sequence). In DNA, the CDR3 is TGCAGTCCCTCGGGGTCGGGGTTCAGCACAGATACGCAGTATTTT. It translates to CSPSGSGFSTDTQYF.